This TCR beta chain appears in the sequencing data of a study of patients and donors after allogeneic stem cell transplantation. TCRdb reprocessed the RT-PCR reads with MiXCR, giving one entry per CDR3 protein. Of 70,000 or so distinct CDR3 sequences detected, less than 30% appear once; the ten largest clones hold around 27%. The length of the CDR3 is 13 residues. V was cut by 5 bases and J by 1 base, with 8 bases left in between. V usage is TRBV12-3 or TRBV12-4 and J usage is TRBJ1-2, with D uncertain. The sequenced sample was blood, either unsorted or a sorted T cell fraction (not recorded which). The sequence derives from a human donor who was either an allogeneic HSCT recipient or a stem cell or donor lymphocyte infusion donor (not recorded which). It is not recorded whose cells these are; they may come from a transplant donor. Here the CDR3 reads CASSKGLNYGYTF. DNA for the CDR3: TGTGCCAGCAGTAAGGGCCTTAACTATGGCTACACCTTC.